The rows below give T cell receptor beta chains drawn from one sample of a study of T-cell reconstitution after alpha-beta-depleted transplantation in children. Via MiXCR, TCRdb re-called the PCR reads, giving one row per CDR3 protein. Seen here are around 410,000 distinct CDR3 sequences, approximately 10% observed once, and the top ten hold nearly 5.5%. The sample in question was PBMCs from the stem cell graft donor, obtained from the stem cell graft. The receptor source for this set is a human donor who donated a stem cell graft to a child with acute myeloid leukemia. Each CDR3 is given with its conserved first and last residue. The D gene is left open where the match is weak. Where a row states a size, it is once, few, many or the class of an expanded clone; other rows omit it.

clone_size j_call d_call v_call cdr3_nt cdr3_aa
. TRBJ1-5 . TRBV12-3/TRBV12-4 TGTGCCAGCAGTTTAAGTGGGTCGTTCCAGCATTTT CASSLSGSFQHF
few TRBJ2-6 TRBD2 TRBV4-3 TGCGCCAGCAGTCCAAGACTTCCAGCGGGAGGGCCCGGGGCCAACGTCCTGACTTTC CASSPRLPAGGPGANVLTF
few TRBJ1-2 TRBD1 TRBV29-1 TGCAGCGTTGTTAGGGACAGCTATGGCTACACCTTC CSVVRDSYGYTF
many TRBJ2-1 TRBD2 TRBV7-8 TGTGCCAGCAGCTCTCGACTAGCGGGAGATCCGGTAGTTGTCAATGAGCAGTTCTTC CASSSRLAGDPVVVNEQFF
few TRBJ2-1 . TRBV5-8 TGTGCCAGCAGCCTAACCCGACAGAGTCTGGCCGTAAATGAGCAGTTCTTC CASSLTRQSLAVNEQFF
. TRBJ2-3 . TRBV7-9 TGTGCCAGCAGCTTCCGAAAACAGGGTACACGAACAGATACGCAGTATTTT CASSFRKQGTRTDTQYF
few TRBJ1-1 . TRBV2 TGTGCCAGCAACCCAGGGGTAACTGAAGCTTTCTTT CASNPGVTEAFF
. TRBJ2-4 . TRBV6-5 TGTGCCAGCAGTTACTCGCTAGCCAAAAACATTCAGTACTTC CASSYSLAKNIQYF
. TRBJ1-6 . TRBV5-5 TGTGCCAGTGGACCGAGCTCCTATAATTCACCCCTCCACTTT CASGPSSYNSPLHF
. TRBJ2-2 . TRBV10-3 TGTGCCACCCGTCCACGAGACACCGGGGAGCTGTTTTTT CATRPRDTGELFF
many TRBJ2-5 . TRBV6-2/TRBV6-3 TGTGCCAGCAGTTACGTTTCCATAGGCCAAGAGACCCAGTACTTC CASSYVSIGQETQYF
few TRBJ2-3 TRBD2 TRBV5-1 TGCGCCAGCAGCTTGGGGGGACTAGCGGGGGTTGATACGCAGTATTTT CASSLGGLAGVDTQYF
. TRBJ2-1 . TRBV29-1 TGCAGCGTTGAGGAGTTTTCCTACAATGAGCAGTTCTTC CSVEEFSYNEQFF
many TRBJ2-3 . TRBV9 TGTGCCAGCAGCGTAGGACAAGGCGTCGATACGCAGTATTTT CASSVGQGVDTQYF
few TRBJ2-1 . TRBV3-1 TGTGCCAGCAGCCAAGATGAACGCGGGATGGCAATCCAGTTCTTC CASSQDERGMAIQFF
. TRBJ2-7 TRBD2 TRBV4-1 TGCGCCAGCACTCCGGTAGCGGGAGCGTACGAGCAGTACTTC CASTPVAGAYEQYF
few TRBJ1-1 TRBD1 TRBV20-1 TGCAGTGCTAGTCTTGGACAGGGGTATTCTGAAGCTTTCTTT CSASLGQGYSEAFF
many TRBJ2-7 TRBD1 TRBV5-1 TGCGCCAGCAGCTTGGGGACAGGGGGCTACGAGCAGTACTTC CASSLGTGGYEQYF
. TRBJ2-1 TRBD2 TRBV7-9 TGTGCCAGCAGCTTAGCGGCCGGACTAGCGGGGTACAATGAGCAGTTCTTC CASSLAAGLAGYNEQFF
. TRBJ2-2 . TRBV5-1 TGCGCCAGCCAGCGAACAAGGGATAACACCGGGGAGCTGTTTTTT CASQRTRDNTGELFF
many TRBJ2-7 . TRBV6-2/TRBV6-3 TGTGCCAGCAGTTACGGGGACGAGCAGTACTTC CASSYGDEQYF
few TRBJ2-3 . TRBV5-4 TGTGCCAGCAGCCAAACAGGGGATACGCAGTATTTT CASSQTGDTQYF
. TRBJ1-5 . TRBV7-2 TGTGCCAGCAGGGGCATCTCTCTGGTCGGTTATAGCAATCAGCCCCAGCATTTT CASRGISLVGYSNQPQHF
. TRBJ2-3 TRBD2 TRBV20-1 TGCAGTGCTACCCCCGGGACTAGCGGGACAAATACGCAGTATTTT CSATPGTSGTNTQYF
few TRBJ2-2 TRBD2 TRBV6-4 TGTGCCAGCAGTACTAGCGGGGACACCGGGGAGCTGTTTTTT CASSTSGDTGELFF
many TRBJ2-3 . TRBV5-1 TGCGCCAGCAGCCCATCCGGTGGTCCATCGACAGATACGCAGTATTTT CASSPSGGPSTDTQYF
few TRBJ2-7 . TRBV20-1 TGCAGTGCAGGCTCCCTCGGAGACTACGAGCAGTACTTC CSAGSLGDYEQYF
. TRBJ1-5 . TRBV20-1 TGCAGTGTGGGGGCAGGAGGGGATCGTGGCAATCAGCCCCAGCATTTT CSVGAGGDRGNQPQHF
few TRBJ2-5 . TRBV21-1 TGTGCCAGCAACTATCAACAGGGAACGGAGACCCAGTACTTC CASNYQQGTETQYF
. TRBJ2-3 . TRBV5-1 TGCGCCAGCAGCTTGGAGTCCCAGGGGACAGATACGCAGTATTTT CASSLESQGTDTQYF
many TRBJ2-3 . TRBV12-3/TRBV12-4 TGTGCCAGCAGCAGGACAGTCGATACGCAGTATTTT CASSRTVDTQYF
few TRBJ2-5 . TRBV25-1 TGTGCCAGCAGAGACAGCCTTGGTGGGACCGAGACCCAGTACTTC CASRDSLGGTETQYF
few TRBJ1-6 . TRBV7-8 TGTGCCAGCAGCTTAGTTCTCCCAGGGGATAATTCACCCCTCCACTTT CASSLVLPGDNSPLHF
. TRBJ2-7 . TRBV6-6 TGTGCCTGCGCTGGGCCTTCCTACGAGCAGTACTTC CACAGPSYEQYF
few TRBJ2-1 TRBD2 TRBV5-1 TGCGCCAGCAGCTTTGGGAGGGACGAAGTAACGAGTGAGCAGTTCTTC CASSFGRDEVTSEQFF
many TRBJ2-1 . TRBV5-1 TGCGCCAGCAGCTCGGAGGGGCTGGGTGAGCAGTTCTTC CASSSEGLGEQFF
. TRBJ2-5 TRBD2 TRBV25-1 TGTGCCAGCAGTGAAAAACTAGCGGGAGCGGAGACCCAGTACTTC CASSEKLAGAETQYF
. TRBJ1-2 . TRBV7-2 TGTGCCAGCAGCTTATTTCGAGAAGACTATGGCTACACCTTC CASSLFREDYGYTF
. TRBJ1-5 TRBD1 TRBV12-3/TRBV12-4 TGTGCCAGCAGTACCTCAGGGGGCTGGCAGCCCCAGCATTTT CASSTSGGWQPQHF
few TRBJ1-4 . TRBV20-1 TGCAGTGCTAGAGATGGGGCAGGGGTTGAAAAACTGTTTTTT CSARDGAGVEKLFF
many TRBJ2-7 TRBD1 TRBV29-1 TGCAGCGTTGGGGACAGGGCATCCTACGAGCAGTACTTC CSVGDRASYEQYF
. TRBJ2-3 . TRBV3-1 TGTGCCAGCAGCCACTTGTCTAAGACAGATACGCAGTATTTT CASSHLSKTDTQYF
many TRBJ2-1 TRBD1 TRBV29-1 TGCAGCGTTGATGGACAGGGTGGTGAGCAGTTCTTC CSVDGQGGEQFF
few TRBJ1-2 TRBD1 TRBV20-1 TGCAGTGCTAGAGATGTTCAGGGGGGTGGCTACACCTTC CSARDVQGGGYTF